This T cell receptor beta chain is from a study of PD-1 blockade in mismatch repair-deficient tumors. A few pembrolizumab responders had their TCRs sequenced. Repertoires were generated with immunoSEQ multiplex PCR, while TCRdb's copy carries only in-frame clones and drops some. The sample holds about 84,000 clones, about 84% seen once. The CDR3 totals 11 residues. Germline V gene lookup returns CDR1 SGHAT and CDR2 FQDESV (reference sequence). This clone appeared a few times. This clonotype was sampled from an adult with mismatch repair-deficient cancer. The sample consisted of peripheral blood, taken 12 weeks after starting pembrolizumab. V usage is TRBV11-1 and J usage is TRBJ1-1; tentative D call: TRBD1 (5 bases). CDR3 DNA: TGTGCTTCCTCAGGGCTCACTGAAGCTTTCTTT. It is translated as CASSGLTEAFF. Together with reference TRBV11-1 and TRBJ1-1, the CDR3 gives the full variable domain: EAEVAQSPRYKITEKSQAVAFWCDPISGHATLYWYRQILGQGPELLVQFQDESVVDDSQLPKDRFSAERLKGVDSTLKIQPAELGDSAMYLCASSGLTEAFFGQGTRLTVV.